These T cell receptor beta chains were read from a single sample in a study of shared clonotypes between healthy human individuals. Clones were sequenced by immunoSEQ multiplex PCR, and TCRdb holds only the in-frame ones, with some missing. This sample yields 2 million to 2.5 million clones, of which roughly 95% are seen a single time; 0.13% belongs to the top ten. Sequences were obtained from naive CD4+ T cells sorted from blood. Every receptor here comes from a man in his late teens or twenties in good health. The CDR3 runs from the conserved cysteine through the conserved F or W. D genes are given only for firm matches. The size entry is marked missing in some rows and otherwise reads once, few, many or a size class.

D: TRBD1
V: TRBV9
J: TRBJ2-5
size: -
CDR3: CASSAGTGGETQYF
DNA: TGTGCCAGCAGCGCAGGGACAGGGGGAGAGACCCAGTACTTC

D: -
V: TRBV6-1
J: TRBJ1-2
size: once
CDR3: CASSEISHNWDYGYTF
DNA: TGTGCCAGCAGTGAAATATCCCATAATTGGGACTATGGCTACACCTTC

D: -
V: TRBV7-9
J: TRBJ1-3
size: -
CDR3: CASSGGYWANTIYF
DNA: TGTGCCAGCAGCGGAGGGTATTGGGCAAACACCATATATTTT

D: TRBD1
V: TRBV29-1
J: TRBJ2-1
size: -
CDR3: CSGAQGAYEQFF
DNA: TGCAGCGGGGCACAGGGGGCTTATGAGCAGTTCTTC

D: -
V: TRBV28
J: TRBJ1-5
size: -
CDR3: CASSLYGGGWSNQPQHF
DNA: TGTGCCAGCAGTTTATACGGAGGGGGGTGGAGCAATCAGCCCCAGCATTTT

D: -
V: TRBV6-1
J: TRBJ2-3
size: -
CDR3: CASSRDTLGEDTQYF
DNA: TGTGCCAGCAGTCGGGACACTCTTGGAGAAGATACGCAGTATTTT

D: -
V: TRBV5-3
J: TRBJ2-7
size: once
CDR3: CARSLSFTDEQYF
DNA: TGTGCCAGAAGCTTGTCGTTTACCGACGAGCAGTACTTC

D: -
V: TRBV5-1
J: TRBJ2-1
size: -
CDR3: CASSLAKGGGLYNEQFF
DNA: TGCGCCAGCAGCTTGGCCAAGGGCGGGGGCCTATACAATGAGCAGTTCTTC

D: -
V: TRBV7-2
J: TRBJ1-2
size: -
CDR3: CASSLDSDGSYGYTF
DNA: TGTGCCAGCAGCTTAGACTCGGACGGATCCTATGGCTACACCTTC

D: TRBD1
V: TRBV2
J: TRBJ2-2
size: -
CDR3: CASSEEAGGTGELFF
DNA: TGTGCCAGCAGTGAAGAGGCAGGGGGAACCGGGGAGCTGTTTTTT

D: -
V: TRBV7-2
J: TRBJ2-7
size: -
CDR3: CASSLGGMYEQYF
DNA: TGTGCCAGCAGCTTGGGCGGGATGTACGAGCAGTACTTC

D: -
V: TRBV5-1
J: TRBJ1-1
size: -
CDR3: CASSFDSSNTEAFF
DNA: TGCGCCAGCAGCTTCGACAGCTCGAACACTGAAGCTTTCTTT

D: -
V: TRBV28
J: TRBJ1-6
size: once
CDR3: CASSLPWGRAPLHF
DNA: TGTGCCAGCAGTTTACCCTGGGGCAGGGCGCCCCTCCACTTT

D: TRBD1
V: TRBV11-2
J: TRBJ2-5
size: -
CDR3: CASSRGQVIETQYF
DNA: TGTGCCAGCAGCCGGGGACAGGTAATCGAGACCCAGTACTTC

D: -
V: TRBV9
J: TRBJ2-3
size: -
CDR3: CASSGGTTDTQYF
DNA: TGTGCCAGCAGTGGCGGGACCACAGATACGCAGTATTTT

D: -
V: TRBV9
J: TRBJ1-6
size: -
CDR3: CASSVGDSPLHF
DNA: TGTGCCAGCAGCGTAGGGGATTCACCCCTCCACTTT

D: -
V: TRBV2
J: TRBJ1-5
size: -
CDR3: CASTEGGAGQPQHF
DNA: TGTGCCAGCACCGAGGGGGGCGCTGGCCAGCCCCAGCATTTT

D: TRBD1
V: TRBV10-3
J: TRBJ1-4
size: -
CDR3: CAISETTGGREKLFF
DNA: TGTGCCATCAGTGAGACGACAGGGGGCCGAGAAAAACTGTTTTTT

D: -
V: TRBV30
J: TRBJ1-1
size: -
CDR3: CASLSRGPLMNTEAFF
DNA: TGTGCCTCCCTTTCCCGGGGGCCGTTAATGAACACTGAAGCTTTCTTT

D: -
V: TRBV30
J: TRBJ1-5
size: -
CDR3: CAWSGPGGRNQPQHF
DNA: TGTGCCTGGAGTGGCCCGGGGGGGAGGAATCAGCCCCAGCATTTT

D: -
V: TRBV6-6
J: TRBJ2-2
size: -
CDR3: CASSRIRDPRTGELFF
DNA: TGTGCCAGCAGCCGAATTAGGGACCCTAGGACCGGGGAGCTGTTTTTT

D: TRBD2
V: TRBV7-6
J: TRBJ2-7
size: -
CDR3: CASSLATSGDEQYF
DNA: TGTGCCAGCAGCTTAGCGACTAGCGGGGACGAGCAGTACTTC

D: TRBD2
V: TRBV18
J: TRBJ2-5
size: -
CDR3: CASSPPNRGLGSETQYF
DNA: TGTGCCAGCTCACCCCCGAACCGGGGACTAGGGAGTGAGACCCAGTACTTC

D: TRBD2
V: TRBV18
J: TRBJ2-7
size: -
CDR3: CASSPDGTSGSEQYF
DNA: TGTGCCAGCTCACCAGACGGGACTAGCGGGAGCGAGCAGTACTTC

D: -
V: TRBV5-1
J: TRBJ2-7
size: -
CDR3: CASSLGETGSYEQYF
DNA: TGCGCCAGCAGCTTGGGGGAGACGGGCTCCTACGAGCAGTACTTC

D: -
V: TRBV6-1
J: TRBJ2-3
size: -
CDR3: CASSPLRGTQYF
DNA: TGTGCCAGCAGTCCGCTGAGGGGAACGCAGTATTTT

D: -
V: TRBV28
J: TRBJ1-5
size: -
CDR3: CASSYRERYQPQHF
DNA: TGTGCCAGCAGTTACAGGGAGCGGTATCAGCCCCAGCATTTT

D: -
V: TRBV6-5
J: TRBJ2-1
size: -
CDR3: CASSGPGAQEFF
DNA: TGTGCCAGCAGTGGGCCAGGGGCACAGGAGTTCTTC

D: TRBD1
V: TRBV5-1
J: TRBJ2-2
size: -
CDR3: CASSPGGASTGELFF
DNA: TGCGCCAGCAGCCCAGGGGGCGCGAGCACCGGGGAGCTGTTTTTT

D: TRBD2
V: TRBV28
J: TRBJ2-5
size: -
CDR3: CASSPGGGETQYF
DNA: TGTGCCAGCAGCCCGGGCGGGGGAGAGACCCAGTACTTC

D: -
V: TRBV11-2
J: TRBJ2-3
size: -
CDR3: CASSIVGGDTQYF
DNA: TGTGCCAGCAGCATCGTCGGGGGAGATACGCAGTATTTT

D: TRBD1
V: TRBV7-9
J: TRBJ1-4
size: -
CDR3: CASSLGLAGGEGEKLFF
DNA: TGTGCCAGCAGCCTAGGCCTGGCAGGGGGAGAAGGAGAAAAACTGTTTTTT

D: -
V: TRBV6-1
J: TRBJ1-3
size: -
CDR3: CASSEALTGGGNTIYF
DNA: TGTGCCAGCAGTGAAGCGCTCACAGGCGGTGGAAACACCATATATTTT

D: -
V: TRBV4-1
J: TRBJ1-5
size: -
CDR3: CASSQGSYGDQPQHF
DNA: TGCGCCAGCAGCCAAGGTTCATACGGGGATCAGCCCCAGCATTTT

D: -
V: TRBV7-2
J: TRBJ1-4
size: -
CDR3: CASSSDRFDAELFF
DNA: TGTGCCAGCAGCTCTGACAGGTTCGATGCCGAACTGTTTTTT

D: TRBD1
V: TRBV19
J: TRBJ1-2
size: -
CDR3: CASSAGGQGLPHYGYTF
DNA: TGTGCCAGTAGCGCTGGAGGACAGGGTCTACCCCACTATGGCTACACCTTC

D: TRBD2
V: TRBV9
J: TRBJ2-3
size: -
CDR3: CASSVASGGENTQYF
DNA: TGTGCCAGCAGCGTAGCTAGCGGGGGAGAGAATACGCAGTATTTT

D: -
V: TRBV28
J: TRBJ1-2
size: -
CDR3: CASRTYGNYGYTF
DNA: TGTGCCAGCAGAACGTATGGGAACTATGGCTACACCTTC

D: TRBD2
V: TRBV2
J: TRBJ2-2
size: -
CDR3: CASLGLAGRNTGELFF
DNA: TGTGCCAGCTTGGGGCTAGCGGGCCGGAACACCGGGGAGCTGTTTTTT

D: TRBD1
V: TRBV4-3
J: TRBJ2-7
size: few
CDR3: CASSQGAGGSYEQYF
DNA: TGCGCCAGCAGCCAAGGGGCAGGGGGTTCCTACGAGCAGTACTTC

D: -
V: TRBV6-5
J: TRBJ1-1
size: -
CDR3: CASSYGGTLGTEAFF
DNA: TGTGCCAGCAGTTACGGGGGCACCTTGGGGACTGAAGCTTTCTTT

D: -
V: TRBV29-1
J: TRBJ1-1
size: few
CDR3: CSVAQGMMNTEAFF
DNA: TGCAGCGTTGCCCAGGGGATGATGAACACTGAAGCTTTCTTT

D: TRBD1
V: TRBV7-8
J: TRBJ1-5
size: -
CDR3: CASSPGQGGGQPQHF
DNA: TGTGCCAGCAGCCCGGGACAGGGCGGAGGACAGCCCCAGCATTTT

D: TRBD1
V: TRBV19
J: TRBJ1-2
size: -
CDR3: CASSTLDRGIDGYTF
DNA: TGTGCCAGTAGTACCCTGGACAGGGGGATCGATGGCTACACCTTC

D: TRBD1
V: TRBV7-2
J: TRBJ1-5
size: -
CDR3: CASSYRGGQPQHF
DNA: TGTGCCAGCAGCTACAGGGGTGGCCAGCCCCAGCATTTT